This T cell receptor beta chain was obtained from a study of cytomegalovirus exposure and HLA in healthy donors. Overall study results and limits: The classifier reportedly diagnosed cytomegalovirus status with high specificity and sensitivity. In a later analysis, donors in an Asian-associated ancestry cluster reportedly had fewer N-insertions in productive TCRs than the cohort mean.

Note on this clone: The antigen is undetermined.

PCR amplification relied on 60 Vbeta primers (plus 13 Jbeta primers). TCRdb keeps only in-frame clones here, not all; method: immunoSEQ multiplex PCR. The data show about 160,000 clones, under 85% seen once. This TCR derives from a woman in her twenties or thirties in good health and CMV-seronegative. Sequencing used PBMCs.

CDR3 sequence reads: CASSSFGGGAYNEQFF. DNA of the CDR3: TGTGCCAGCAGTTCTTTTGGCGGGGGGGCGTATAATGAGCAGTTCTTC. The chain is built from TRBV6-5 and TRBJ2-1; TRBD2 matches 9 bases. The junction had 11 bases not matched to a gene; V was cut back by 4 bases and J by 7 bases. The CDR3 has 16 residues. CDR1 and CDR2 from the germline V gene are MNHEY and SVGAGI.